The 12 T cell receptor beta chains below come from one sample, sequenced in a study of T cell responses to AZD1222 COVID-19 vaccine (dated by TCRdb to the early 2020s). Library prep was done by the immunoSEQ multiplex PCR assay. Sourced from immuneACCESS, this table was stored by TCRdb with only in-frame sequences that have V and J called. A share of the clones is absent; for the studies checked, an unresolved V gene accounts for under half, and the remainder has no known explanation. This sample gives 150,000 or so clones in total; about nine tenths of them show up just once. The top ten constitute 20% to 25% of the sample. The sample's time point label, in plain terms: baseline before first vaccination. The specimen was peripheral blood, collected on day 0 of AZD1222 vaccination. All receptors derive from an adult in good health.

The chain is built from TRBV5-6 and TRBJ2-3; a possible D gene is TRBD2 (5 bases). Deletions cut 4 bases from V and 7 bases from J, with 10 bases between. The germline V gene encodes CDR1 SGHDT and CDR2 YYEEEE. The CDR3 covers 12 residues. CDR3 nucleotide sequence: TGTGCCAGCAGCCCCCGGGGTCATACGCAGTATTTT. This gives the protein CASSPRGHTQYF.

The V call is TRBV28, the J call TRBJ2-7; TRBD1 agrees at 9 bases. V shed 3 bases, J shed 2 bases, and the junction held 5 bases outside the gene matches. The CDR3 runs to 15 residues. Germline V gives CDR1 MDHEN, CDR2 SYDVKM. Written as DNA, the CDR3 is TGTGCCAGCAGTTTGCCTGGGACAGGGACCTACGAGCAGTACTTC. This translates into CASSLPGTGTYEQYF. Using reference TRBV28 and TRBJ2-7 for the parts outside the CDR3, the full variable domain is DVKVTQSSRYLVKRTGEKVFLECVQDMDHENMFWYRQDPGLGLRLIYFSYDVKMKEKGDIPEGYSVSREKKERFSLILESASTNQTSMYLCASSLPGTGTYEQYFGPGTRLTVT.

The chain employs TRBV5-1 and TRBJ1-3; 7 positions agree with TRBD1. There are 15 residues in the CDR3. Germline V CDR1 and CDR2: SGHRS, YFSETQ. The ends lost 3 bases at V and 2 bases at J; junction bases unmatched: 5. This CDR3 is CASSSTGSPGNTIYF. The CDR3 nucleotides read TGCGCCAGCAGCTCGACAGGGTCCCCTGGAAACACCATATATTTT.

The V call is TRBV27, the J call TRBJ2-7, with D perhaps matching TRBD2 (5 bases). Germline CDR1 reads MNHEY; CDR2 reads SMNVEV (reference sequence). The CDR3 contains 14 residues. Between the trimmed V and J ends, which lost 10 bases and 3 bases, there was a span of 19 bases. CDR3 nucleotides: TGTGCCACCGATCCCTCGGGTCGGGGCTACGAGCAGTACTTC. Residues: CATDPSGRGYEQYF.

This chain uses TRBV7-2 with TRBJ1-1, with a weak D call TRBD1 (5 bases). The CDR3 totals 15 residues. Trimming pared 5 bases from V and 4 bases from J, leaving 17 bases between. Germline CDR1 reads SGHTA; CDR2 reads FQGNSA. The DNA for the CDR3 is TGTGCCAGCAGCGCAGTCTTGGGAGGGACCACTGAAGCTTTCTTT. Residues: CASSAVLGGTTEAFF.

This chain uses TRBV5-1 with TRBJ2-2; perhaps TRBD1 as D (5 bases). Germline V gene lookup returns CDR1 SGHRS and CDR2 YFSETQ. The V end was cut by 5 bases, the J end by 0 bases, with 17 bases between. CDR3 length: 17 amino acids. CDR3 DNA sequence: TGCGCCAGCAGGTTCGGCAGTGGGGCAGCGAACACCGGGGAGCTGTTTTTT. It translates to CASRFGSGAANTGELFF.

The chain has TRBV5-4 and TRBJ2-2; no clear D. CDR1 and CDR2 from the germline V gene are SGHNT and YYREEE (reference sequence). CDR3 size: 13 residues. V gave up 0 bases and J gave up 6 bases, with 6 bases separating them. DNA for the CDR3: TGTGCCAGCAGCTTGGATTGGTCCGGGGAGCTGTTTTTT. Amino acid sequence: CASSLDWSGELFF.

CDR3 coding DNA: TGTGCCAGCAGTTACTTCTCACGCGGGGAGCTGTTTTTT. Its protein product is CASSYFSRGELFF. J is TRBJ2-2 and V is TRBV6-5; D gene unclear. V was trimmed by 1 base and J by 7 bases, leaving 7 bases between them. Per germline, CDR1 MNHEY and CDR2 SVGAGI. The CDR3 consists of 13 residues.

This chain connects TRBV5-4 to TRBJ1-6, with unresolved D. The CDR3 has 15 residues. CDR1 SGHNT and CDR2 YYREEE come from the germline V gene (reference sequence). Trimming removed 0 bases from V and 3 bases from J, with 7 bases in between. CDR3 nucleotides: TGTGCCAGCAGCTTGGATTCGGACTATAATTCACCCCTCCACTTT. Amino acid sequence: CASSLDSDYNSPLHF.

The DNA for the CDR3 is TGTGCCAGCAGGCCTCGGGGGGCGGGGACAATGAACACTGAAGCTTTCTTT. Translated, it gives CASRPRGAGTMNTEAFF. The rearrangement uses TRBV27 and TRBJ1-1, with D perhaps TRBD1 (6 bases). The V end was cut by 6 bases, the J end by 0 bases, with 20 bases between. Germline CDR1 reads MNHEY; CDR2 reads SMNVEV (reference sequence). The CDR3 is made up of 17 amino acids.

The V gene is TRBV19, the J gene TRBJ2-3, with TRBD1 matching over 10 bases. This CDR3 has 14 residues. V was clipped by 6 bases and J by 3 bases; unmatched bases: 3. Germline V lookup: CDR1 LNHDA, CDR2 SQIVND (reference sequence). The CDR3 DNA sequence: TGTGCCAGTAGCCGACAGGGGGCAACAGATACGCAGTATTTT. Translated, it gives CASSRQGATDTQYF.

The rearrangement uses TRBV29-1 and TRBJ1-4; no firm D call. There are 13 residues in the CDR3. Germline V gives CDR1 SQVTM, CDR2 ANQGSEA. Trimming cost V 4 bases and J 3 bases, with 9 bases left between them. The chain's CDR3 is CSVVSGANEKLFF. The DNA of the CDR3 is TGCAGCGTTGTAAGTGGGGCTAATGAAAAACTGTTTTTT.